Listed below are T cell receptor beta chains from one sample, sequenced in a study of cytomegalovirus exposure and HLA in healthy donors. Some clones are missing from TCRdb's copy, which holds only in-frame ones; the method was immunoSEQ multiplex PCR. Of about 140,000 clones in the sample, more than 70% were seen once. Sequences were obtained from PBMCs. The receptors originated from a man aged 25 to 45 in good health and CMV-seronegative. CDR3s include the opening cysteine and the closing phenylalanine or tryptophan. The order of the fields is V gene, J gene, CDR3 protein.

TRBV7-9,TRBJ2-3,CASSFGPTDTQYF
TRBV28,TRBJ2-5,CASTRTSWETQYF
TRBV7-3,TRBJ1-5,CASSSGTGQPQHF
TRBV5-1,TRBJ2-5,CASSSRQAQETQYF
TRBV7-8,TRBJ2-1,CASSISGGAGSEQFF
TRBV19,TRBJ2-7,CASSIPLGQGYEQYF
TRBV4-1,TRBJ2-7,CASSQEPGLADEQYF
TRBV7-3,TRBJ2-3,CASSLNPPGTDTQYF
TRBV4-2,TRBJ2-1,CASSQDGTSAYNEQFF
TRBV30,TRBJ2-1,CAWSVLEQFF
TRBV9,TRBJ2-1,CASSVPGSPNEQFF
TRBV11-2,TRBJ2-7,CASSSTGAYEQYF
TRBV5-1,TRBJ2-7,CASSPGVHARTYEQYF
TRBV7-9,TRBJ1-4,CASSPNPSVEKLFF
TRBV10-2,TRBJ2-3,CASSESRTETDTQYF
TRBV2,TRBJ1-4,CATTEGGQKNEKLFF
TRBV5-1,TRBJ1-1,CASSRGQGTMNTEAFF
TRBV10-3,TRBJ2-3,CAISVGTGTTDTQYF
TRBV27,TRBJ2-6,CASSLMGAGANVLTF
TRBV28,TRBJ1-5,CASRTQGAGNQPQHF
TRBV2,TRBJ2-1,CASGGRDNEQFF
TRBV2,TRBJ2-3,CASSERPGQGACF
TRBV7-8,TRBJ2-1,CASSFYGPSGSYEQFF
TRBV11-2,TRBJ2-5,CASSPGTGNPQETQYF
TRBV9,TRBJ2-5,CASSRLAGQETQYF
TRBV5-1,TRBJ2-3,CASSVGLARETDTQYF
TRBV7-6,TRBJ2-7,CASSFAGTSTYEQYF
TRBV6-6,TRBJ1-5,CASCGSAQPQHF
TRBV7-3,TRBJ2-1,CASSLSGTNPNEQFF
TRBV6-1,TRBJ2-1,CASSEIGGHYNEQFF
TRBV18,TRBJ1-1,CASSVRGEETEAFF
TRBV30,TRBJ2-7,CAWSPGQGSAYEQYF
TRBV19,TRBJ2-3,CASSPGTSVLDTQYF
TRBV11-2,TRBJ2-5,CASSLKAHLAGEETQYF
TRBV5-1,TRBJ1-1,CASSLTNPGATEAFF
TRBV28,TRBJ2-7,CASSSVDSSYEQYF